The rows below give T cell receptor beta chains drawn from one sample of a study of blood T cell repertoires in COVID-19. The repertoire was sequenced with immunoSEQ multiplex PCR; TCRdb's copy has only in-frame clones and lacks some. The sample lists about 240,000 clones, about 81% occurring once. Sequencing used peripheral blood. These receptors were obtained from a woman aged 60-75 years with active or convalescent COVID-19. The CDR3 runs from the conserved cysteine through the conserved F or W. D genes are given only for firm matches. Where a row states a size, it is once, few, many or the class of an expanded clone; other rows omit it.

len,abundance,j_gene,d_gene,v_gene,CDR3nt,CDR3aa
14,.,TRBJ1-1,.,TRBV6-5,TGTGCCAGCAGGGGCGGGGTGGGGAACACTGAAGCTTTCTTT,CASRGGVGNTEAFF
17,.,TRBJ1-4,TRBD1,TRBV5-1,TGCGCCAGCAGCTTGCTGGGACAGGGGGCAACTAATGAAAAACTGTTTTTT,CASSLLGQGATNEKLFF
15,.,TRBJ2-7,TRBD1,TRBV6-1,TGTGCCAGCAGTGAAGGGGGGACAGCTTCCTACGAGCAGTACTTC,CASSEGGTASYEQYF
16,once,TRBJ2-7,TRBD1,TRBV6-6,TGTGCCAGCAGACCACCAGCCGGGACAGGGGGGTACGAGCAGTACTTC,CASRPPAGTGGYEQYF
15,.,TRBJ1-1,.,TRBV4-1,TGCGCCAGCAGCCGATTACCACAGGCGAACACTGAAGCTTTCTTT,CASSRLPQANTEAFF
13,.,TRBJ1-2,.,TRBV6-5,TGTGCCAGCAGTTATACAGAGTCTTATGGCTACACCTTC,CASSYTESYGYTF
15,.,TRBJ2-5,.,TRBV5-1,TGCGCCAGCAGCCCTACCCCGGGGTTGGAAGAGACCCAGTACTTC,CASSPTPGLEETQYF
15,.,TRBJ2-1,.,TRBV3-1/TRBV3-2,TGTGCCAGCAGCCAAAGGGGGGGTTCTGGCAATGAGCAGTTCTTC,CASSQRGGSGNEQFF
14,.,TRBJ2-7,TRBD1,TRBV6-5,TGTGCCAGCAGTTACACCGGACAGGGATCCCCCTCGTACTTC,CASSYTGQGSPSYF
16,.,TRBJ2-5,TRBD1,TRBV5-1,TGCGCCAGCAGCCTTGGCGGGACAGGCTATCAAGAGACCCAGTACTTC,CASSLGGTGYQETQYF
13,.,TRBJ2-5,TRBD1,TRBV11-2,TGTGCCAGCAGCTCGGGACAGTTTGGGGCCCAGTACTTC,CASSSGQFGAQYF
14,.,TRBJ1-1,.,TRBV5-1,TGCGCCAGCAGCAGTAAAGGGGGGAACACTGAAGCTTTCTTT,CASSSKGGNTEAFF
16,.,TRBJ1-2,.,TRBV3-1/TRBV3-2,TGTGCCAGCAGCCAAGATCCGGGGGGTCGCAACTATGGCTACACCTTC,CASSQDPGGRNYGYTF
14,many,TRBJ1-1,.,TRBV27,TGTGCCAGCAGTCCCCGACAGGTCTACACTGAAGCTTTCTTT,CASSPRQVYTEAFF
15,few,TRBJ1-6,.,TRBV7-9,TGTGCCAGCAGCTTAGCGGCGGCGGGGAATTCACCCCTCCACTTT,CASSLAAAGNSPLHF
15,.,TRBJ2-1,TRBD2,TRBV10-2,TGCGCCAGCAGTGGGAGTAGCGGGGCGGTCAATGAGCAGTTCTTC,CASSGSSGAVNEQFF
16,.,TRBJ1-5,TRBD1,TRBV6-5,TGTGCCAGCAGTTCTTCCTCAGGGGGCCTGGGGCAGCCCCAGCATTTT,CASSSSSGGLGQPQHF
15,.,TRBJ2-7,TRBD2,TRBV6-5,TGTGCCAGCAGTTCCGTAGCGGGGGGGTTCGACGAGCAGTACTTC,CASSSVAGGFDEQYF
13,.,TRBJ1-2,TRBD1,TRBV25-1,TGTGCCAGCAGTCCCTGGGACAGCTATGGCTACACCTTC,CASSPWDSYGYTF
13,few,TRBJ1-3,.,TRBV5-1,TGCGCCAGCAGCCCCCAAGGGGGAGACACCATATATTTT,CASSPQGGDTIYF
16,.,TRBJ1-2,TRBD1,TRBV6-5,TGTGCCAGCAGTTACTCTCCATATGACAGGGTGTATGGCTACACCTTC,CASSYSPYDRVYGYTF
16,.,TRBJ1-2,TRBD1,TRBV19,TGTGCCAGTAGTGCAAGACAGGGTCCTGCTAACTATGGCTACACCTTC,CASSARQGPANYGYTF
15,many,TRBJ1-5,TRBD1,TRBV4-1,TGCGCCAGCAGCCATGAGGACAGGGGGACGCAGCCCCAGCATTTT,CASSHEDRGTQPQHF
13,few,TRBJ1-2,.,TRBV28,TGTGCCAGCAGCCGCGGCATATTCTATGGCTACACCTTC,CASSRGIFYGYTF
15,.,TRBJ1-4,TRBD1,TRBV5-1,TGCGCCAGCAGCATCGACGGGACAGTCGGGGAAAAACTGTTTTTT,CASSIDGTVGEKLFF
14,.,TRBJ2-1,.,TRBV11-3,TGTGCCAGCAGCCCTTACTTTGGGGCGAATGAGCAGTTCTTC,CASSPYFGANEQFF
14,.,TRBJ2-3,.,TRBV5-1,TGCGCCAGCAGCCTCATAGCTGGAGCGGATACGCAGTATTTT,CASSLIAGADTQYF
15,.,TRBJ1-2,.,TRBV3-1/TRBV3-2,TGTGCCAGCAGCGAGGCGGGGGTCAATAACTATGGCTACACCTTC,CASSEAGVNNYGYTF
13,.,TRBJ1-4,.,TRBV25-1,TGTGCCAGCAGTGTGGTTGAGGAGGAAAAACTGTTTTTT,CASSVVEEEKLFF
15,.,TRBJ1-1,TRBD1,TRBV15,TGTGCCACCAGCAGAGGACAGGGGCTCGGGACTGAAGCTTTCTTT,CATSRGQGLGTEAFF
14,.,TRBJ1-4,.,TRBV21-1,TGTGCCAGCATAGGGGGAAGATCGGATGAAAAACTGTTTTTT,CASIGGRSDEKLFF
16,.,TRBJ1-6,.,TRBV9,TGTGCCAGCAGCGTTCGTGGTTTGGAGGATGGGTCACCCCTCCACTTT,CASSVRGLEDGSPLHF
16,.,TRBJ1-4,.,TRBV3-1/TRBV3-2,TGTGCCAGCAGCCGCGCGGGGGCGGCAACTAATGAAAAACTGTTTTTT,CASSRAGAATNEKLFF
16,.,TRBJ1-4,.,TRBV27,TGTGCCAGCCACGGGAGGTCGGGGAGAACTAATGAAAAACTGTTTTTT,CASHGRSGRTNEKLFF
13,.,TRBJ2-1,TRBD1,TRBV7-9,TGTGCCAGCAGCTTAACAGGGGCAAGTGAGCAGTTCTTC,CASSLTGASEQFF
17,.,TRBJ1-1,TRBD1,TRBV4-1,TGCGCCAGCAGGCGCATGGGGACAGGAAAAGGGGTCACTGAAGCTTTCTTT,CASRRMGTGKGVTEAFF
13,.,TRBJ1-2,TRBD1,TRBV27,TGTGCCAGCGGGCCCCGGGACAGGGTTGGCTACACCTTC,CASGPRDRVGYTF
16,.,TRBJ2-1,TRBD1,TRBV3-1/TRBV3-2,TGTGCCAGCAGCCAAGGAGACAGGGAAGGACATCATGAGCAGTTCTTC,CASSQGDREGHHEQFF
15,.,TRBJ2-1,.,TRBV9,TGTGCCAGCAGCGACCGACAGCGTTCCTACAATGAGCAGTTCTTC,CASSDRQRSYNEQFF
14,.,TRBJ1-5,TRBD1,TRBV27,TGTGCCAGCAGTTTAGGGACAGGGTTCCAGCCCCAGCATTTT,CASSLGTGFQPQHF
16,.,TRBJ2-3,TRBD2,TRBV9,TGTGCCAGCAGCGTAGATCCAGCGGGGGTAGGAGATACGCAGTATTTT,CASSVDPAGVGDTQYF
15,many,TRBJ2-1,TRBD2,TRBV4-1,TGCGCCAGCAGCCAAAGCGGGGGGGCTGCGAATGAGCAGTTCTTC,CASSQSGGAANEQFF
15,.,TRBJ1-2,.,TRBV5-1,TGCGCCAGCAGCTTAGGGAACCCCCGGGAGACTGGCTACACCTTC,CASSLGNPRETGYTF
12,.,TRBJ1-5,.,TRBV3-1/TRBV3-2,TGTGCCAGCAGCCTTAACGGGGAGCCCCAGCATTTT,CASSLNGEPQHF
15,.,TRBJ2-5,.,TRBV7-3,TGTGCCAGCAGCTTATCCCCAAGGGGCGGAGAGACCCAGTACTTC,CASSLSPRGGETQYF
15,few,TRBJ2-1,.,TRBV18,TGTGCCAGCTCACCACAGGCCAGGGGAGACAATGAGCAGTTCTTC,CASSPQARGDNEQFF